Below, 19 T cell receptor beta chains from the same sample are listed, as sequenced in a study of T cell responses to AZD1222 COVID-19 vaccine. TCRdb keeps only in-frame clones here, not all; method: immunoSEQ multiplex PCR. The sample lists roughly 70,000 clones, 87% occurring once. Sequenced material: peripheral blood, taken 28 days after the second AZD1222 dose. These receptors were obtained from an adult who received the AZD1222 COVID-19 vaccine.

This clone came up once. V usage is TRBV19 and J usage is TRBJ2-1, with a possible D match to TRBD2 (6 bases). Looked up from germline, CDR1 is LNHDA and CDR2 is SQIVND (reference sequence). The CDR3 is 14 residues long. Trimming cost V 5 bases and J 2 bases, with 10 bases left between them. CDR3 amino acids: CASSLTSTYNEQFF. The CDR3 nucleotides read TGTGCCAGTAGTCTAACTAGCACCTACAATGAGCAGTTCTTC. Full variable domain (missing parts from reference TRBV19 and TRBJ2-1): DGGITQSPKYLFRKEGQNVTLSCEQNLNHDAMYWYRQDPGQGLRLIYYSQIVNDFQKGDIAEGYSVSREKKESFPLTVTSAQKNPTAFYLCASSLTSTYNEQFFGPGTRLTVL.

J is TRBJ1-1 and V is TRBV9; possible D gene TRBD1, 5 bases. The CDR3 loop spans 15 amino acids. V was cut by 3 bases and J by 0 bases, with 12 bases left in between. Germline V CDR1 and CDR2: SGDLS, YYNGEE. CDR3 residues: CASSGTGSMNTEAFF. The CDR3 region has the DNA TGTGCCAGCAGCGGAACAGGCTCCATGAACACTGAAGCTTTCTTT.

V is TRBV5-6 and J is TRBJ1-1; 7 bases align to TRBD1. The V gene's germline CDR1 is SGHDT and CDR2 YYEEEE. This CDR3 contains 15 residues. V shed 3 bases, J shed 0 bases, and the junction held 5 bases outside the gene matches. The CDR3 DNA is TGTGCCAGCAGCTCGGGACAGACCATGAACACTGAAGCTTTCTTT. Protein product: CASSSGQTMNTEAFF.

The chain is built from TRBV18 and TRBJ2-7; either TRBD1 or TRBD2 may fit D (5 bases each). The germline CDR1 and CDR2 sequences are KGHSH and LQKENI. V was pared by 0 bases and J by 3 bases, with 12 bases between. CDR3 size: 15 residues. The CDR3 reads CASSPPSGADYEQYF. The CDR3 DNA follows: TGTGCCAGCTCACCACCATCCGGGGCAGACTACGAGCAGTACTTC.

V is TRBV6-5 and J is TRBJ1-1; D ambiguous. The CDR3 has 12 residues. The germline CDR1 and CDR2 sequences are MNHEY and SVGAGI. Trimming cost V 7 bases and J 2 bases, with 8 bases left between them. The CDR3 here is CASIRGNTEAFF. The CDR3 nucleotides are TGTGCCAGCATCCGGGGAAACACTGAAGCTTTCTTT.

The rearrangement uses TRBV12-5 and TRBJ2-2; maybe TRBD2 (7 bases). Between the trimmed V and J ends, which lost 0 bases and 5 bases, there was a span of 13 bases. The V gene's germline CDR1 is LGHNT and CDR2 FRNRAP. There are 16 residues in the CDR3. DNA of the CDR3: TGTGCTAGTGGTTTGGTAACGGGGGGCAGGACCGGGGAGCTGTTTTTT. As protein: CASGLVTGGRTGELFF.

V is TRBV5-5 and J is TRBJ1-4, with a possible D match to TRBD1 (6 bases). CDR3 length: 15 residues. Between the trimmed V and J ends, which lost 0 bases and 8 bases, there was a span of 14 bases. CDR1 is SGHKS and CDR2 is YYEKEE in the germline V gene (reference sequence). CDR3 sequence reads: CASSLAGRGEEKLFF. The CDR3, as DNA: TGTGCCAGCAGCTTGGCCGGCAGGGGAGAGGAAAAACTGTTTTTT. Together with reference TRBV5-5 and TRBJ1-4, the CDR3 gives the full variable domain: DAGVTQSPTHLIKTRGQQVTLRCSPISGHKSVSWYQQVLGQGPQFIFQYYEKEERGRGNFPDRFSARQFPNYSSELNVNALLLGDSALYLCASSLAGRGEEKLFFGSGTQLSVL.

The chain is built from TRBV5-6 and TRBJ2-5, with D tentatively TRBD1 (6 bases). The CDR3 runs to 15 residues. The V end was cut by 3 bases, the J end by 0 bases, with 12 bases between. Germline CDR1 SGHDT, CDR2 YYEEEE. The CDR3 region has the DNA TGTGCCAGCAGCTGGGACCGGGACAACCAAGAGACCCAGTACTTC. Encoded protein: CASSWDRDNQETQYF.

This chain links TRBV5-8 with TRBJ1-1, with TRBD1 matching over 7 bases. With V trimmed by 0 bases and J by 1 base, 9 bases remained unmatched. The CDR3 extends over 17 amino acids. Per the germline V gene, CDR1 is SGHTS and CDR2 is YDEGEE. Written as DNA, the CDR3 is TGTGCCAGCAGCTTGGTCATGACTCGGGACAGGAACACTGAAGCTTTCTTT. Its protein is CASSLVMTRDRNTEAFF.

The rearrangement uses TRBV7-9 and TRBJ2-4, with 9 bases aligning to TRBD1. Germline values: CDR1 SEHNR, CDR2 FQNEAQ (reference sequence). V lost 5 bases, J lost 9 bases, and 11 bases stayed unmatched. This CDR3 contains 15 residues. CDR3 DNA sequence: TGTGCCAGCAGCCCTACAGGGGGCAGGCGGAGCATTCAGTACTTC. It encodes CASSPTGGRRSIQYF.

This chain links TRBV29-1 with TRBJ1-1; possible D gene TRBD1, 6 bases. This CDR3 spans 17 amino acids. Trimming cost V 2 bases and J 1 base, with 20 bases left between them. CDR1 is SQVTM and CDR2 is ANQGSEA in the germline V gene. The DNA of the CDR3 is TGCAGCGTTGAATTACAAAACAGGGATCAGGCGAACACTGAAGCTTTCTTT. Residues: CSVELQNRDQANTEAFF.

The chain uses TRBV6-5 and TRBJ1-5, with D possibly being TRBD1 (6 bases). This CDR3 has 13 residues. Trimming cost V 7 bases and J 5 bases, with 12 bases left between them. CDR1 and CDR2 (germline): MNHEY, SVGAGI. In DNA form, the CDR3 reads TGTGCCAGCATGTTGTCAGGGGATCAGCCCCAGCATTTT. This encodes CASMLSGDQPQHF.

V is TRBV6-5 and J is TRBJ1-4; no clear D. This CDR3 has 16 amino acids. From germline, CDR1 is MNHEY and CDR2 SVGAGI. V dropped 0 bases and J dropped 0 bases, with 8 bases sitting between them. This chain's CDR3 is CASSYSSFATNEKLFF. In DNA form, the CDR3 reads TGTGCCAGCAGTTACTCCTCTTTCGCAACTAATGAAAAACTGTTTTTT.

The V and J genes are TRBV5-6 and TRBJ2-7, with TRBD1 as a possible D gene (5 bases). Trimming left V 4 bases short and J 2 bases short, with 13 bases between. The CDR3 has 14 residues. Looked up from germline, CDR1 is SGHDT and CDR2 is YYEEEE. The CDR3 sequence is CASSARQRTYEQYF. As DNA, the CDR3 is TGTGCCAGCAGCGCCCGACAGCGAACCTACGAGCAGTACTTC.

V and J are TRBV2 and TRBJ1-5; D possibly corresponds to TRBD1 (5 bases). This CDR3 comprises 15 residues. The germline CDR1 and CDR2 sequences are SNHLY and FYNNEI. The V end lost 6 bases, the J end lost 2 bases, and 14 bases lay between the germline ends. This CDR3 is CASSAGGSRNQPQHF. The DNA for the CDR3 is TGTGCCAGCAGCGCGGGGGGAAGTCGCAATCAGCCCCAGCATTTT.

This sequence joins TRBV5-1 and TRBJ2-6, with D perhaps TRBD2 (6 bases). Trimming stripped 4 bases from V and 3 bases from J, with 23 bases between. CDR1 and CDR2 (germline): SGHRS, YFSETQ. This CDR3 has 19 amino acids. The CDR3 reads CASSPDPTMRGGGANVLTF. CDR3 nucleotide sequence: TGCGCCAGCAGCCCGGACCCCACCATGCGGGGAGGTGGGGCCAACGTCCTGACTTTC.

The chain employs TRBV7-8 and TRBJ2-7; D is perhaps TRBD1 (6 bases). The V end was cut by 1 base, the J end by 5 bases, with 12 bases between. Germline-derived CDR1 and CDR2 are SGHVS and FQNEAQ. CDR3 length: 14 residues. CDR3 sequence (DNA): TGTGCCAGCAGCTTAGAATGGCAGGGGAACGAGCAGTACTTC. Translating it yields CASSLEWQGNEQYF.

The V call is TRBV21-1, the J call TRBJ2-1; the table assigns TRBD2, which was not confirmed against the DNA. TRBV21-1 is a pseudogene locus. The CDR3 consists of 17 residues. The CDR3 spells CASSKDLTSGRGGEQFF. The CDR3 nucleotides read TGTGCCAGCAGCAAAGACCTGACTAGCGGGAGGGGCGGTGAGCAGTTCTTC.

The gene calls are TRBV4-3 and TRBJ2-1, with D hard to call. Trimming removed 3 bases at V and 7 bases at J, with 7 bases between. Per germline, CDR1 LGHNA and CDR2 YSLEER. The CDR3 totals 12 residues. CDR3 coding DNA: TGCGCCAGCAGCCAGCGTAGGAATGAGCAGTTCTTC. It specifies CASSQRRNEQFF.